The 5 T cell receptor beta chains reported below all come from one sample, sequenced in a study of T cells after yellow fever vaccination. Using its own MiXCR run on the 5' RACE reads, TCRdb lists one record per CDR3 protein. The sample comprises 360,000 or so distinct CDR3 sequences, roughly 12% of which are singletons, and about 17% rests with the top ten. The sample here was PBMCs, taken on the day of the first yellow fever vaccination. The origin of the receptors is a man between 18 and 35 years old who received the YFV17D yellow fever vaccine.

This clonotype has a count of ten or more. The chain joins TRBV6-5 to TRBJ2-3; D perhaps matches TRBD1 (6 bases). CDR3 size: 13 residues. CDR1 is MNHEY and CDR2 is SVGAGI in the germline V gene. Trimming removed 4 bases from V and 2 bases from J, with 7 bases in between. This CDR3 is CASSWDNTDTQYF. The DNA of the CDR3 is TGTGCCAGCAGTTGGGACAACACAGATACGCAGTATTTT.

The sample holds a few counts of this clonotype. The chain has TRBV11-2 and TRBJ2-1, with 11 bases identical to TRBD2. The V gene's germline CDR1 is SGHAT and CDR2 FQNNGV. V shed 1 base and J 0 bases; nucleotides not matched to a gene: 5. The CDR3 is made up of 18 amino acids. The CDR3, as DNA: TGTGCCAGCAGCTTAGGCCTAGCGGGGGGAAGCTCCTACAATGAGCAGTTCTTC. Amino acid sequence: CASSLGLAGGSSYNEQFF.

The CDR3 protein is CASSPGPAGDTQYF. CDR3 nucleotides: TGTGCCAGTAGTCCCGGGCCAGCGGGAGATACGCAGTATTTT. The rearrangement links TRBV19 to TRBJ2-3, with a possible D match to TRBD2 (6 bases). The CDR3 totals 14 residues. Germline V gene data show CDR1 as LNHDA and CDR2 as SQIVND (reference sequence). The V gene lost 5 bases and the J gene lost 5 bases, with 14 bases spanning the gap.

This clonotype was seen a handful of times. The chain couples TRBV4-3 to TRBJ1-2; no definite D call. Per the germline V gene, CDR1 is LGHNA and CDR2 is YSLEER. The V gene lost 2 bases and the J gene lost 3 bases, with 13 bases spanning the gap. The CDR3 is 15 residues long. The CDR3 nucleotides read TGCGCCAGCAGCCAACAGGCAGATGCCTACTATGGCTACACCTTC. It specifies CASSQQADAYYGYTF.

This clonotype was seen more than once but under ten times. This chain links TRBV5-1 with TRBJ1-1; D is perhaps TRBD1 (5 bases). Trimming took off 4 bases at V and 1 base at J, with 17 bases between the two ends. The CDR3 spans 16 residues. Germline V gene sequence: CDR1 SGHRS, CDR2 YFSETQ. The CDR3 spells CASSPSGQASNTEAFF. CDR3 bases: TGCGCCAGCAGCCCTTCGGGGCAGGCTTCGAACACTGAAGCTTTCTTT.